Included here is one TCR beta chain sequence, with context. The source of the sample is a study of T cell changes during pregnancy in multiple sclerosis. Per germline, CDR1 LGHNT and CDR2 FRNRAP. Germline trimming cut 0 bases from V and 8 bases from J; bases unmatched to any gene: 10. The CDR3 has 15 amino acids. TCRdb's table, derived via immunoSEQ multiplex PCR, lists solely in-frame clones and lacks some. In the table there are 15,000 to 20,000 clones, roughly 89% of which are singletons. The sequence was obtained from a female donor in good health, enrolled as a control in a pregnancy study. This chain uses TRBV12-5 with TRBJ2-7, with TRBD1 matching over 7 bases. The input for sequencing was CD8+ T cells from peripheral blood mononuclear cells, taken in the third trimester of pregnancy. The CDR3 DNA follows: TGTGCTAGTGGTTTGGTCACAGGGGCAACTCGTAAGCAGTACTTC. The encoded protein is CASGLVTGATRKQYF.